This TCR beta chain was sequenced in a study of cytomegalovirus exposure and HLA in healthy donors. Study-wide findings and caveats: Specific recognition of CMV antigens was confirmed in vitro for a few chains (all CMV-associated). Accurate prediction of most subjects' HLA-A and HLA-B alleles from TCR beta sequences was reported. Segments of the TCR beta V type were, in most cases, productive about 90% or about 30% of the time in an earlier analysis.

13 Jbeta primers and 60 Vbeta primers were used for the PCR. Sequencing was performed with immunoSEQ multiplex PCR; in TCRdb, only in-frame clones are kept and a portion is missing. The table includes over 90,000 clones, roughly two thirds detected once. As regards this clone: What it binds is not known.

Sequencing used PBMCs. The clonotype was recovered from a woman between 50 and 59 years old in good health and CMV-seropositive.

DNA for the CDR3: TGTGCCAGTAGTACCGGGAATGAGCAGTTCTTC. Its protein product is CASSTGNEQFF. The chain joins TRBV19 to TRBJ2-1; D call uncertain. Germline lookup yields CDR1 LNHDA and CDR2 SQIVND (reference sequence). The CDR3 consists of 11 residues. V gave up 4 bases and J gave up 7 bases, with 5 bases separating them.